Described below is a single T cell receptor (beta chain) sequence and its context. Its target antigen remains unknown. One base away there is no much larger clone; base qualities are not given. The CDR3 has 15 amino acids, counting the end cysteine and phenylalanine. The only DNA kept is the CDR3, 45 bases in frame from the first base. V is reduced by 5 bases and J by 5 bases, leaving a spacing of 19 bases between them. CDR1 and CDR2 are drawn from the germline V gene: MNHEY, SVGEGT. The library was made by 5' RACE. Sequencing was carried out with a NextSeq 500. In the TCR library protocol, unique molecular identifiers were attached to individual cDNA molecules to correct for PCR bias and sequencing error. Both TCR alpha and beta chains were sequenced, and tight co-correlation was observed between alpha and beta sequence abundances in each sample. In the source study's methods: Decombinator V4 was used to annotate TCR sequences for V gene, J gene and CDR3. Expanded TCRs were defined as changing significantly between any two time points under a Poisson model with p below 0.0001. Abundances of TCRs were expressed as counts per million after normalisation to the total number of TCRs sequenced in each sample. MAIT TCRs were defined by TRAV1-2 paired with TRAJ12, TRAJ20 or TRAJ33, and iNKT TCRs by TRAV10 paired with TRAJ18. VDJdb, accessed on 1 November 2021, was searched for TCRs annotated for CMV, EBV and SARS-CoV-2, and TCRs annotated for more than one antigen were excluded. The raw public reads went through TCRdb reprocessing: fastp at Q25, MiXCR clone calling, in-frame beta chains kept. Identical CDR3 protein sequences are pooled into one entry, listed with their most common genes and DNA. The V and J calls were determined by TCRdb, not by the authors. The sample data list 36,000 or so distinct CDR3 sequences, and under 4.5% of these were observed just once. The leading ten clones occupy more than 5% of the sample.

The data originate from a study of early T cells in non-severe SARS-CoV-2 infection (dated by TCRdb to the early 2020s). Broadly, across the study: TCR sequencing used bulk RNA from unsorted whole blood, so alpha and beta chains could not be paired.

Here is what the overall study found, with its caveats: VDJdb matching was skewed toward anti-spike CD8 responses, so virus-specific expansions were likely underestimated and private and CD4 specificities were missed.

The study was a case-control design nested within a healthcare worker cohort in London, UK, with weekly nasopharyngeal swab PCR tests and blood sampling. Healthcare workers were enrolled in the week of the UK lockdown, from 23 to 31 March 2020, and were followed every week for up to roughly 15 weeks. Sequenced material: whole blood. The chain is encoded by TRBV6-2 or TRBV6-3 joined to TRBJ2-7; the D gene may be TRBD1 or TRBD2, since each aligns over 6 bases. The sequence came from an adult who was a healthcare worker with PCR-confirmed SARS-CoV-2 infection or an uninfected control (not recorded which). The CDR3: CASSEATGGPDEQYF. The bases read TGTGCCAGCAGTGAAGCTACCGGGGGCCCCGACGAGCAGTACTTC.